The following is a T cell receptor (beta chain) sequence with its context. Authors' methods: Amplified reference gene primers provided the basis for estimating nucleated cell counts. Sequencing was performed with immunoSEQ multiplex PCR; in TCRdb, only in-frame clones are kept and a portion is missing. The DNA gave D and trimming, while V, J and clone size come from that table. The table lists approximately 12,000 clones, around 90% of them singletons. The sample comes from a study of blood T cell repertoires in COVID-19. Turning to the study itself: Samples came from the United States, Italy and Spain, spanning acute and convalescent COVID-19. T cells, B-cell-depleted T cells, or PBMCs supplied cDNA or gDNA.

V lost 4 bases and J lost 1, with 13 bases in between. The CDR3 is made up of 15 amino acids. CDR1 is MNHEY, CDR2 SVGAGI, per germline. Sequencing was done on a sample of peripheral blood. This receptor was identified in a woman in her seventies with active COVID-19. This sequence joins TRBV6-5 and TRBJ1-1; D possibly corresponds to TRBD1 (5 bases). The CDR3 DNA reads TGTGCCAGCAGTTCCGGACAAACTAAGAACACTGAAGCTTTCTTT. Translating gives CASSSGQTKNTEAFF.